Sequencing of this T cell receptor (beta chain) was carried out in a study of blood T cell repertoires in COVID-19. About the research overall: COVID-19 samples from acute and convalescent phases originated in the United States, Italy and Spain. Sources were T cells, B-cell-depleted T cells, or PBMCs; the material itself was cDNA or gDNA.

This CDR3 spans 16 amino acids. J gave up 8 bases and V 0 bases, and 5 bases lay outside the gene matches. The germline V gene encodes CDR1 SGHAT and CDR2 FQNNGV. Authors' data handling: How many nucleated cells were present was estimated from reference gene primer amplification. Using immunoSEQ multiplex PCR, the repertoire was profiled, and TCRdb retains in-frame clones only, with some absent. V and J calls and clone size are those listed in that table; D and trimming were worked out from the DNA. The table includes approximately 300,000 clones, about nine tenths detected once. This clone has just one count.

The specimen sequenced was peripheral blood. The origin of this receptor is a man aged 18 to 29 with active or convalescent COVID-19. The V and J genes are TRBV11-2 and TRBJ1-6; 9 nucleotides line up with TRBD1. This CDR3 reads CASSLDHRGHDSPLHF. CDR3 bases: TGTGCCAGCAGCTTAGATCACAGGGGGCATGATTCACCCCTCCACTTT.